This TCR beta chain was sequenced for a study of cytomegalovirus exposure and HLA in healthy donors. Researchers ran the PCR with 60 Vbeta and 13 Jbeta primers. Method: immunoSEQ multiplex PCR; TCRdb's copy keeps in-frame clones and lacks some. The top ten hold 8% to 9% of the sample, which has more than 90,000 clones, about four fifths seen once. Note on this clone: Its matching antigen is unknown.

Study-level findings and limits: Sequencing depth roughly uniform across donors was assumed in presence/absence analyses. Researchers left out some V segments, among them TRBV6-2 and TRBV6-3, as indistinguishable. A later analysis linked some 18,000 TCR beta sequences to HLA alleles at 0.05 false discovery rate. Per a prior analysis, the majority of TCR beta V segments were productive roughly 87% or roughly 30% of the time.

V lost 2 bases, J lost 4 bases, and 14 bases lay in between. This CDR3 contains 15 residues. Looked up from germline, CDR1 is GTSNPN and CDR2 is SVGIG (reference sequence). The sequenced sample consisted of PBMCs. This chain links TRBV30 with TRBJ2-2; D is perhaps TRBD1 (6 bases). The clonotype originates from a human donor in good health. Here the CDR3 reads CAWSQFRGGTGELFF. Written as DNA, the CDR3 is TGTGCCTGGAGTCAATTTAGAGGGGGCACCGGGGAGCTGTTTTTT.